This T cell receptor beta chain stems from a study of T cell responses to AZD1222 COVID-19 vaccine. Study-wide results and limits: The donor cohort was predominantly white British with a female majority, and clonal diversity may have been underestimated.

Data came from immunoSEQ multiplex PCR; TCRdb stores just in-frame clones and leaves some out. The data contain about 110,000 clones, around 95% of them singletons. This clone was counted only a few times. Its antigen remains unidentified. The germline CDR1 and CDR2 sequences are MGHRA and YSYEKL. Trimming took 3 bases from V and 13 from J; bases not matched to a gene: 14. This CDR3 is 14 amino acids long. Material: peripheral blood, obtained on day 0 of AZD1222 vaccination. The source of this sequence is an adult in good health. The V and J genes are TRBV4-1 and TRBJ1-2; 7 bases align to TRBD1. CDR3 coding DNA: TGCGCCAGCAGCCAGGGGACAGACCTCGATCGCCCCACCTTC. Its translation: CASSQGTDLDRPTF.